Below, 23 T cell receptor beta chains from the same sample are listed, as sequenced in a study of T cells in Graves' hyperthyroidism and ophthalmopathy. Authors of the study amplified TCR beta CDR3 regions from RNA transcripts. Researchers ran a first-round RT-PCR on the TCR CDR3 using the HTBI primer set. TCRdb recomputed calls from the multiplex PCR reads with MiXCR, one row per CDR3 protein. The repertoire includes about 380,000 distinct CDR3 sequences, roughly 20% of them detected once, and around two fifths sits in the top ten. The sample was blood. The receptors stem from a man aged 18 to 29 with Graves' ophthalmopathy.

This clonotype was detected only a few times. The rearrangement joins TRBV7-2 to TRBJ1-5, with D possibly TRBD1 on 5 matching bases. This CDR3 contains 15 residues. Germline CDR1 SGHTA, CDR2 FQGNSA. The V end lost 5 bases, the J end lost 6 bases, and 17 bases lay between the germline ends. The CDR3 loop is CASSRRGPGTQPQHF. For the CDR3, the DNA is TGTGCCAGCAGCCGGAGGGGCCCGGGCACTCAGCCCCAGCATTTT.

This clonotype was observed many times. The chain carries TRBV12-3 or TRBV12-4 and TRBJ2-7; D remains ambiguous. CDR3 length: 14 amino acids. The ends were cut back, 1 base at V and 0 bases at J, with 7 bases in the middle. In nucleotides, the CDR3 is TGTGCCAGCAGTTTAGGGATCGGCTCCTACGAGCAGTACTTC. Amino acids: CASSLGIGSYEQYF.

The chain is built from TRBV4-1 and TRBJ1-2; the match to TRBD1 covers 7 bases. This CDR3 has 17 residues. The ends lost 4 bases at V and 3 bases at J; junction bases unmatched: 14. CDR1 is MGHRA, CDR2 YSYEKL, per germline. The CDR3: CASSPHWGRGPYYGYTF. As DNA, the CDR3 is TGCGCCAGCAGCCCCCACTGGGGGAGGGGGCCCTACTATGGCTACACCTTC.

The table lists this clonotype with many counts. This rearrangement joins TRBV12-3 or TRBV12-4 to TRBJ2-1, with 10 bases lining up with TRBD1. After removal of 5 bases from V and 9 bases from J, the junction contained 7 bases not matched to a gene. The length of the CDR3 is 14 residues. The CDR3 bases are TGTGCCAGCAGTAAAGCGACAGGGGGCGTTGAGCAGTTCTTC. It encodes CASSKATGGVEQFF.

This clonotype was detected ten times or more. The chain joins TRBV6-1 to TRBJ2-3; D perhaps matches TRBD2 (6 bases). The germline V and J ends were trimmed by 8 bases and 3 bases, with 12 bases remaining between them. CDR1 and CDR2 from the germline V gene are MNHNS and SASEGT. The CDR3 has 13 amino acids. This CDR3 reads CASGRRVTDTQYF. CDR3 DNA: TGTGCCAGCGGGAGGAGGGTTACAGATACGCAGTATTTT.

In this sample, this clonotype turned up a few times. The chain joins TRBV27 to TRBJ2-1; D may be TRBD1 or TRBD2 (5 bases each). The CDR3 consists of 15 residues. V lost 2 bases, J lost 4 bases, and 12 bases lay in between. Germline V gives CDR1 MNHEY, CDR2 SMNVEV (reference sequence). In nucleotides, the CDR3 is TGTGCCAGCAGTTTAGGGCAGGGAGTGTACAATGAGCAGTTCTTC. This encodes CASSLGQGVYNEQFF.

This clonotype has a handful of counts. The rearrangement links TRBV25-1 to TRBJ1-1, with D uncertain. The CDR3 length is 13 residues. Germline CDR1 is MGHDK and CDR2 is SYGVNS. V gave up 11 bases and J gave up 0 bases, with 13 bases separating them. CDR3 in DNA: TGTGCCGAGAGGGAAAAGATGAACACTGAAGCTTTCTTT. It specifies CAEREKMNTEAFF.

This clonotype appeared a few times. The rearrangement joins TRBV24-1 to TRBJ2-1, with D tentatively TRBD2 (7 bases). There are 15 residues in the CDR3. V was shortened by 7 bases and J by 5 bases, with 17 bases between the two germline ends. From germline, CDR1 is KGHDR and CDR2 SFDVKD. The CDR3 region is CATSHGGGANNEQFF. CDR3 in DNA: TGTGCCACCAGCCATGGGGGGGGGGCCAACAATGAGCAGTTCTTC.

This clonotype turned up a few times. The chain joins TRBV29-1 to TRBJ1-4, with D perhaps matching TRBD1 (6 bases). V lost 3 bases to trimming and J lost 5 bases, with 10 bases between them. Per germline, CDR1 SQVTM and CDR2 ANQGSEA. The CDR3 length is 13 residues. The CDR3 loop is CSVEPGENEKLFF. CDR3 sequence (DNA): TGCAGCGTTGAGCCAGGGGAAAATGAAAAACTGTTTTTT.

Ten or more counts support this clonotype. This chain uses TRBV5-1 with TRBJ2-3, with a weak D call TRBD1 (6 bases). Germline loops: CDR1 SGHRS, CDR2 YFSETQ. V lost 0 bases and J 0 bases, leaving 11 bases between the germline ends. CDR3 length equals 16 residues. In nucleotides, the CDR3 is TGCGCCAGCAGCTTGGGGGGGACAACTAGCACAGATACGCAGTATTTT. It yields the protein CASSLGGTTSTDTQYF.

The rearrangement links TRBV11-2 to TRBJ1-2; possibly TRBD1 for D (6 bases). Per germline, CDR1 SGHAT and CDR2 FQNNGV. V lost 5 bases and J 6 bases, leaving 19 bases between the germline ends. CDR3 length: 15 residues. In DNA, the CDR3 is TGTGCCAGCAGCCAAGGGGGTGAAGCCATTCATGGCTACACCTTC. Translated, it gives CASSQGGEAIHGYTF.

This clonotype was picked up many times. CDR3 DNA: TGTGCCAGCAGTCGGACAGGTGTAAAGGAAAAACTGTTTTTT. Translated: CASSRTGVKEKLFF. The gene calls are TRBV6-1 and TRBJ1-4; 7 positions agree with TRBD1. The germline CDR1 and CDR2 sequences are MNHNS and SASEGT. V was clipped by 5 bases and J by 8 bases; unmatched bases: 8. The CDR3 is 14 residues long.

V and J are TRBV6-1 and TRBJ2-2, with D tentatively TRBD2 (6 bases). The CDR3 runs to 15 residues. V lost 3 bases and J 3 bases, leaving 11 bases between the germline ends. CDR1 is MNHNS and CDR2 is SASEGT in the germline V gene. DNA for the CDR3: TGTGCCAGCAGTGAGTGGAGGGAGGACACCGGGGAGCTGTTTTTT. Amino acid sequence: CASSEWREDTGELFF.

This clonotype was seen a few times. The chain carries TRBV20-1 and TRBJ1-2; D may be TRBD1 (5 bases). The V gene lost 0 bases and the J gene lost 8 bases, with 16 bases spanning the gap. The germline CDR1 and CDR2 sequences are DFQATT and SNEGSKA (reference sequence). The CDR3 has 14 amino acids. The CDR3 coding sequence is TGCAGTGCTAGAGATCTGGGAGGGGCGGGCGGCTACACCTTC. Its translation is CSARDLGGAGGYTF.

This clonotype was seen repeatedly, ten times or more. The chain combines TRBV5-1 with TRBJ1-6; no definite D call. V was pared by 6 bases and J by 10 bases, with 11 bases between. CDR3 length equals 12 residues. The V gene's germline CDR1 is SGHRS and CDR2 YFSETQ. The CDR3 sequence: CASKLDGSPLHF. In nucleotides, the CDR3 is TGCGCCAGCAAATTGGACGGATCACCCCTCCACTTT.

This clonotype was counted ten times or more. The chain uses TRBV27 and TRBJ2-7, with TRBD1 as a possible D gene (5 bases). Germline V gene lookup returns CDR1 MNHEY and CDR2 SMNVEV (reference sequence). V lost 5 bases and J 6 bases, leaving 17 bases between the germline ends. This CDR3 has 14 amino acids. The CDR3 reads CASSLHKDRGEQYF. CDR3 in DNA: TGTGCCAGCAGTCTCCACAAAGATAGGGGCGAGCAGTACTTC.

This clonotype was found many times. This chain uses TRBV20-1 with TRBJ2-6, with 7 bases that match TRBD2. The trim removed 3 bases at V and 4 bases at J, leaving 6 bases unmatched. Looked up from germline, CDR1 is DFQATT and CDR2 is SNEGSKA (reference sequence). The CDR3 sequence is 15 residues long. The CDR3 DNA follows: TGCAGTGCTAGTTCGGGGGGTTTCGGGGCCAACGTCCTGACTTTC. Translation gives CSASSGGFGANVLTF.

V is TRBV10-3 and J is TRBJ2-3; TRBD2 is a possible D gene (6 bases). CDR3 length equals 17 residues. The germline V and J ends were trimmed by 4 bases and 1 base, with 18 bases remaining between them. CDR1 and CDR2 (germline): ENHRY, SYGVKD. The DNA of the CDR3 is TGTGCCATCAGTGGGGGCCGAGGAGGGATGGGCACAGATACGCAGTATTTT. Translated: CAISGGRGGMGTDTQYF.

This clonotype came up many times. The chain is built from TRBV7-8 and TRBJ1-1; D unclear. Trimming took 4 bases from V and 0 from J, leaving 12 bases between them. The CDR3 has 15 residues. Germline CDR1 and CDR2: SGHVS and FQNEAQ. The CDR3 DNA follows: TGTGCCAGCAGCTATGAAAGGGCTATGAACACTGAAGCTTTCTTT. It codes for CASSYERAMNTEAFF.

This clonotype was seen a few times. V is TRBV5-1 and J is TRBJ1-4; 7 positions match TRBD1. The CDR3 length is 14 residues. J gave up 6 bases and V 3 bases, and 5 bases lay outside the gene matches. In germline, CDR1 is SGHRS, CDR2 YFSETQ. The CDR3 reads CASSSGQIDEKLFF. DNA for the CDR3: TGCGCCAGCAGCTCGGGACAGATAGATGAAAAACTGTTTTTT. Drawing the rest from reference TRBV5-1 and TRBJ1-4, the complete variable domain is KAGVTQTPRYLIKTRGQQVTLSCSPISGHRSVSWYQQTPGQGLQFLFEYFSETQRNKGNFPGRFSGRQFSNSRSEMNVSTLELGDSALYLCASSSGQIDEKLFFGSGTQLSVL.

The chain combines TRBV7-7 with TRBJ2-7; D not resolved. Germline values: CDR1 SSHAT, CDR2 FNYEAQ (reference sequence). This CDR3 spans 13 amino acids. The V end was cut by 4 bases, the J end by 3 bases, with 10 bases between. The CDR3 DNA reads as TGTGCCAGCAGCTCAAAACCAAGCTACGAGCAGTACTTC. Translating gives CASSSKPSYEQYF.

This clonotype was observed a handful of times. This sequence joins TRBV7-9 and TRBJ2-7; 8 bases line up with TRBD2. From germline, CDR1 is SEHNR and CDR2 FQNEAQ (reference sequence). The CDR3 spans 14 residues. The ends lost 6 bases at V and 4 bases at J; junction bases unmatched: 8. CDR3 sequence reads: CASRTGGAPYEQYF. The DNA for the CDR3 is TGTGCCAGCAGGACCGGGGGGGCCCCTTACGAGCAGTACTTC.

As concerns this clonotype: Given a much more abundant clone one base away, this may be a read error. The chain links TRBV6-9 to TRBJ2-1; 10 positions agree with TRBD2. The assigned J gene may be wrong: the sequence end matches TRBJ2-7 better. In germline, CDR1 is MNHGY, CDR2 SVAAGI. The CDR3 runs to 14 residues. In nucleotides, the CDR3 is TGTGCCAGCAGTTATAGCGGGGGGGCCAATGAGCAGTACTTC. Its translation is CASSYSGGANEQYF.